The clone carrying this TCR beta chain appeared a few times. The antigen is undetermined. From the RACE reads, TCRdb called clonotypes with MiXCR, one entry per CDR3 protein. The sample holds around 120,000 distinct CDR3 sequences, around 13% seen once. The data were taken from a study of human T cells and chemical hapten exposure. Study-level results: TCRs above 1 in 1000 frequency did not change with DPC sensitization.

Time point noted: patch test 1, 2 weeks after DPC sensitization. Treatment meaning: therapeutic diphenylcyclopropenone sensitization with weekly scalp DPC. At every patch-test visit, blood was drawn before the patch test was applied. Germline lookup yields CDR1 MGHRA and CDR2 YSYEKL. V shed 1 base, J shed 4 bases, and the junction held 8 bases outside the gene matches. The CDR3 totals 17 residues. The receptor was isolated from a man aged 18 to 29 with alopecia areata. Some clones in this sample may be carry-over from other donors' samples. The V and J genes are TRBV4-1 and TRBJ1-5; TRBD1 aligns across 9 bases. The sample here was whole blood, taken in connection with sensitization to the hapten diphenylcyclopropenone (DPC). The CDR3 protein is CASSQVEKQGANQPQHF. The CDR3, as DNA: TGCGCCAGCAGCCAAGTAGAAAAACAGGGGGCGAATCAGCCCCAGCATTTT.